These 22 T cell receptor beta chains originate from one sample sequenced in a study of T cell changes during pregnancy in multiple sclerosis (dated by TCRdb to about 2019). The library was obtained by the immunoSEQ multiplex PCR assay. TCRdb's version of the immuneACCESS table is confined to in-frame rearrangements and falls short of the full clone set. An unresolved V gene accounts for under half of the shortfall where checked; the remainder is of unknown origin. Within this sample are tens of thousands of clones, with roughly 93% of them counted one time only. The top ten clonotypes cover approximately 1.5% of the sample. This sample comprised peripheral blood, obtained in the third trimester of pregnancy. Source of these receptors: a female donor with multiple sclerosis, enrolled in a pregnancy study.

This chain links TRBV7-9 with TRBJ1-6, with a possible D match to TRBD1 (5 bases). Germline values: CDR1 SEHNR, CDR2 FQNEAQ (reference sequence). This CDR3 region has 15 residues. The germline V and J ends were trimmed by 0 bases and 8 bases, with 11 bases remaining between them. The CDR3 sequence: CASSLAQGGYSPLHF. The CDR3 DNA is TGTGCCAGCAGCTTAGCGCAGGGCGGATATTCACCCCTCCACTTT. The complete variable domain, with remaining parts taken from reference TRBV7-9 and TRBJ1-6, reads DTGVSQNPRHKITKRGQNVTFRCDPISEHNRLYWYRQTLGQGPEFLTYFQNEAQLEKSRLLSDRFSAERPKGSFSTLEIQRTEQGDSAMYLCASSLAQGGYSPLHFGNGTRLTVT.

V usage is TRBV12-5 and J usage is TRBJ1-5, with 7 bases lining up with TRBD1. This CDR3 spans 15 amino acids. The germline V gene has CDR1 LGHNT and CDR2 FRNRAP. J gave up 4 bases and V 4 bases, and 7 bases lay outside the gene matches. The CDR3 bases are TGTGCTAGTGGTTCGTCACAGGGGAAAAATCAGCCCCAGCATTTT. Translating it yields CASGSSQGKNQPQHF.

The rearrangement links TRBV6-6 to TRBJ2-5, with D perhaps matching TRBD1 (5 bases). V was pared by 5 bases and J by 1 base, with 17 bases between. Germline V gives CDR1 MNHNY, CDR2 SVGAGI (reference sequence). The length of the CDR3 is 16 residues. CDR3 DNA: TGTGCCAGCAGTCCGGCCTCGACAGCGTTCCAAGAGACCCAGTACTTC. Its protein is CASSPASTAFQETQYF.

The V gene is TRBV27, the J gene TRBJ2-7, with D possibly being TRBD1 (6 bases). CDR3 length equals 18 residues. Per germline, CDR1 MNHEY and CDR2 SMNVEV (reference sequence). Trimming stripped 2 bases from V and 4 bases from J, with 24 bases between. CDR3 coding DNA: TGTGCCAGCAGTTTAAGGAAGACGCATTCAAAGGGGGTTTACGAGCAGTACTTC. Protein product: CASSLRKTHSKGVYEQYF.

The V and J genes are TRBV5-1 and TRBJ2-1; D might be TRBD1 (5 bases). The CDR3 spans 15 residues. Germline CDR1 is SGHRS and CDR2 is YFSETQ. The V gene lost 4 bases and the J gene lost 3 bases, with 14 bases spanning the gap. CDR3 bases: TGCGCCAGCAGCATTGGCAGGGTAGGCTACAATGAGCAGTTCTTC. Protein product: CASSIGRVGYNEQFF.

The rearrangement joins TRBV2 to TRBJ1-1; D is uncertain. CDR1 is SNHLY, CDR2 FYNNEI, per germline. This CDR3 comprises 13 residues. The germline V and J ends were trimmed by 4 bases and 0 bases, with 6 bases remaining between them. The CDR3 DNA sequence: TGTGCCAGCAGTGGGGAGATGAACACTGAAGCTTTCTTT. Encoded protein: CASSGEMNTEAFF.

The chain recombines TRBV5-1 with TRBJ1-1; 11 bases are a match to TRBD1. After removal of 4 bases from V and 6 bases from J, the junction contained 5 bases not matched to a gene. The CDR3 is made up of 14 amino acids. Germline loops: CDR1 SGHRS, CDR2 YFSETQ. CDR3 sequence reads: CASSPGQGGSEAFF. The CDR3 DNA follows: TGCGCCAGCAGCCCGGGACAGGGGGGGTCTGAAGCTTTCTTT.

This clone has just a few counts. The chain uses TRBV10-3 and TRBJ2-7; 10 bases fit TRBD1. Germline V lookup: CDR1 ENHRY, CDR2 SYGVKD. V lost 6 bases, J lost 5 bases, and 4 bases stayed unmatched. The CDR3 has 13 amino acids. CDR3 in DNA: TGTGCCATCAGCCGGGACAGGGGCGACGAGCAGTACTTC. Its translation: CAISRDRGDEQYF.

The chain uses TRBV9 and TRBJ1-1; the D is unclear. V lost 6 bases and J 0 bases, leaving 12 bases between the germline ends. This CDR3 region has 14 residues. Germline V lookup: CDR1 SGDLS, CDR2 YYNGEE. This chain's CDR3 is CASILPGMNTEAFF. Written as DNA, the CDR3 is TGTGCCAGCATACTCCCGGGTATGAACACTGAAGCTTTCTTT. The variable domain in full, with the rest retrieved from reference TRBV9 and TRBJ1-1, is DSGVTQTPKHLITATGQRVTLRCSPRSGDLSVYWYQQSLDQGLQFLIQYYNGEERAKGNILERFSAQQFPDLHSELNLSSLELGDSALYFCASILPGMNTEAFFGQGTRLTVV.

The chain has TRBV13 and TRBJ2-7; possible D gene TRBD1, 6 bases. The germline V and J ends were trimmed by 4 bases and 5 bases, with 15 bases remaining between them. This CDR3 has 14 residues. The germline CDR1 and CDR2 sequences are PRHDT and FYEKMQ (reference sequence). The CDR3 region is CASSSDRKVNEQYF. The CDR3 DNA reads TGTGCCAGCAGCTCCGACAGGAAGGTGAACGAGCAGTACTTC.

Only one count was recorded for this clone. The V call is TRBV27, the J call TRBJ1-5; 9 bases map to TRBD1. Germline V lookup: CDR1 MNHEY, CDR2 SMNVEV (reference sequence). This CDR3 is built from 16 residues. Germline trimming cut 6 bases from V and 2 bases from J; bases unmatched to any gene: 8. The CDR3 DNA reads as TGTGCCAGCAGCCGTTCGGACAGGGGCCGCAATCAGCCCCAGCATTTT. Translating gives CASSRSDRGRNQPQHF.

This sequence joins TRBV6-6 and TRBJ2-3; 7 nucleotides agree with TRBD2. Germline trimming cut 9 bases from V and 5 bases from J; bases unmatched to any gene: 17. Germline-derived CDR1 and CDR2 are MNHNY and SVGAGI (reference sequence). This CDR3 region has 16 residues. The CDR3 region has the DNA TGTGCCAGTGGTCCAAGCGGGGCCTACGGCGGAGATACGCAGTATTTT. Encoded protein: CASGPSGAYGGDTQYF.

The V and J genes are TRBV6-6 and TRBJ2-7; D unclear. The CDR3 is made up of 14 amino acids. Trimming left V 2 bases short and J 1 base short, with 9 bases between. Germline-derived CDR1 and CDR2 are MNHNY and SVGAGI (reference sequence). The CDR3, as DNA: TGTGCCAGCAGTTACGCCGCCAGTTCCTACGAGCAGTACTTC. Protein: CASSYAASSYEQYF.

J is TRBJ2-5 and V is TRBV30; 9 positions agree with TRBD1. CDR3 length equals 14 residues. Germline V gives CDR1 GTSNPN, CDR2 SVGIG (reference sequence). With V trimmed by 2 bases and J by 5 bases, 6 bases remained unmatched. CDR3 DNA sequence: TGTGCCTGGAGTTCTTGGGACAGGGATGAGACCCAGTACTTC. Its protein product is CAWSSWDRDETQYF.

The V call is TRBV5-1, the J call TRBJ1-5, with a possible D match to TRBD1 (6 bases). The CDR3 has 15 residues. V was pared by 0 bases and J by 5 bases, with 12 bases between. Germline V gene lookup returns CDR1 SGHRS and CDR2 YFSETQ. CDR3 DNA: TGCGCCAGCAGCTTGGATCCGGACAGAGATCAGCCCCAGCATTTT. Translating it yields CASSLDPDRDQPQHF.

V is TRBV28 and J is TRBJ2-1, with TRBD2 matching 9 bases. The CDR3 runs 16 residues. Germline V gives CDR1 MDHEN, CDR2 SYDVKM. V lost 2 bases to trimming and J lost 7 bases; unmatched junction nucleotides: 9. The CDR3 reads CASSLVGGGAENEQFF. The CDR3 region has the DNA TGTGCCAGCAGTTTAGTTGGCGGGGGGGCCGAAAATGAGCAGTTCTTC.

This chain connects TRBV5-5 to TRBJ2-7; 11 positions agree with TRBD1. The V gene's germline CDR1 is SGHKS and CDR2 YYEKEE (reference sequence). The CDR3 extends over 16 amino acids. After removal of 4 bases from V and 2 bases from J, the junction contained 8 bases not matched to a gene. CDR3 loop: CASSLLWTGGAYEQYF. In DNA, the CDR3 is TGTGCCAGCAGCCTACTATGGACAGGGGGCGCCTACGAGCAGTACTTC.

The gene calls are TRBV7-3 and TRBJ1-1; 7 nucleotides agree with TRBD1. Germline lookup yields CDR1 SGHTA and CDR2 FQGTGA. Unmatched junction bases numbered 11, after V lost 5 bases and J lost 5 bases. The CDR3 runs 15 residues. The chain's CDR3 is CASSPTGTVATEAFF. In DNA, the CDR3 is TGTGCCAGCAGCCCTACGGGGACAGTAGCTACTGAAGCTTTCTTT.

V and J are TRBV10-3 and TRBJ2-7; 9 nucleotides match TRBD1. This CDR3 spans 14 amino acids. V was clipped by 3 bases and J by 2 bases; unmatched bases: 2. Germline CDR1 reads ENHRY; CDR2 reads SYGVKD. For the CDR3, the DNA is TGTGCCATCAGTGAAAGGACAGGGGCCTACGAGCAGTACTTC. Translation: CAISERTGAYEQYF.

The chain joins TRBV6-5 to TRBJ1-1; D is perhaps TRBD1 (6 bases). The V and J ends lost 0 bases and 0 bases respectively, with 8 bases between them. The CDR3 has 15 residues. Germline loops: CDR1 MNHEY, CDR2 SVGAGI. CDR3 in DNA: TGTGCCAGCAGTTACTCTGGGACACTGAACACTGAAGCTTTCTTT. Translation gives CASSYSGTLNTEAFF.

V usage is TRBV7-8 and J usage is TRBJ1-1; D is ambiguous. The germline gives CDR1 SGHVS, CDR2 FQNEAQ. The length of the CDR3 is 13 residues. Trimming left V 5 bases short and J 1 base short, with 8 bases between. This CDR3 reads CASSLRQNTEAFF. CDR3 DNA: TGTGCCAGCAGCCTTAGACAGAACACTGAAGCTTTCTTT.

The rearrangement joins TRBV19 to TRBJ2-4; unclear D gene. Germline-derived CDR1 and CDR2 are LNHDA and SQIVND (reference sequence). The CDR3 has 14 residues. Trimming shortened V by 5 bases and J by 0 bases, and 8 bases separated the two germline ends. For the CDR3, the DNA is TGTGCCAGTAGTCAGCCGGGAGCCAAAAACATTCAGTACTTC. Encoded protein: CASSQPGAKNIQYF.